A single sample gave rise to the 9 T cell receptor beta chains below, sequenced in a study of blood T cell repertoires in COVID-19. Clones were read by immunoSEQ multiplex PCR, and TCRdb kept only the in-frame ones, dropping some. The sample contains some 45,000 clones, 83% of which appear only once. The sample was peripheral blood. Receptors were obtained from an older man in a cohort sampled during active COVID-19.

This clone has more than one count but fewer than ten. The chain couples TRBV4-1 to TRBJ2-7, with TRBD1 matching 7 bases. Germline V gene data show CDR1 as MGHRA and CDR2 as YSYEKL. The ends lost 4 bases at V and 2 bases at J; junction bases unmatched: 8. The CDR3 extends over 15 amino acids. This CDR3 is CASSLSETGPYEQYF. The CDR3 nucleotides read TGCGCCAGCAGCCTCTCGGAGACAGGGCCCTACGAGCAGTACTTC.

This clone showed up just once. This chain uses TRBV29-1 with TRBJ1-1, with TRBD1 matching 9 bases. Germline loops: CDR1 SQVTM, CDR2 ANQGSEA. Trimming removed 4 bases from V and 5 bases from J; junction bases left unmatched: 8. CDR3 size: 14 residues. The CDR3 DNA reads as TGCAGCGTTGGCCACAGGGGGCTAGAGACTGAAGCTTTCTTT. Encoded protein: CSVGHRGLETEAFF.

The rearrangement joins TRBV5-6 to TRBJ2-1; D perhaps matches TRBD1 (6 bases). Germline values: CDR1 SGHDT, CDR2 YYEEEE. V lost 2 bases, J lost 7 bases, and 13 bases lay in between. This CDR3 spans 14 amino acids. The CDR3 DNA follows: TGTGCCAGCAGCTTCGACAGGCTCGCAAATGAGCAGTTCTTC. Translating gives CASSFDRLANEQFF.

The J gene is TRBJ2-2, the V gene TRBV30; 7 nucleotides match TRBD1. Trimming removed 2 bases from V and 5 bases from J; junction bases left unmatched: 5. The CDR3 spans 14 residues. CDR1 and CDR2 (germline): GTSNPN, SVGIG (reference sequence). The CDR3 is CAWSRPGGTGELFF. The CDR3 nucleotides read TGTGCCTGGAGTCGACCAGGGGGAACCGGGGAGCTGTTTTTT.

The chain uses TRBV7-2 and TRBJ2-2; 8 bases align to TRBD1. The CDR3 extends over 15 amino acids. With V trimmed by 1 base and J by 5 bases, 3 bases remained unmatched. The germline V gene has CDR1 SGHTA and CDR2 FQGNSA. In nucleotides, the CDR3 is TGTGCCAGCAGCTTAGACAGGGGGTCAACCGGGGAGCTGTTTTTT. As protein: CASSLDRGSTGELFF.

The chain carries TRBV28 and TRBJ2-3, with 9 bases matching TRBD1. After removal of 5 bases from V and 3 bases from J, the junction contained 6 bases not matched to a gene. Looked up from germline, CDR1 is MDHEN and CDR2 is SYDVKM. CDR3 length equals 15 residues. For the CDR3, the DNA is TGTGCCAGCAGTCCGGGACAGGGACGAACAGATACGCAGTATTTT. Encoded protein: CASSPGQGRTDTQYF.

This clone was counted a single time. The rearrangement joins TRBV7-3 to TRBJ1-6, with TRBD1 matching over 8 bases. With V trimmed by 1 base and J by 8 bases, 4 bases remained unmatched. CDR3 length: 15 amino acids. The germline CDR1 and CDR2 sequences are SGHTA and FQGTGA. CDR3 region: CASSLSPGGYSPLHF. The CDR3 DNA follows: TGTGCCAGCAGCTTAAGTCCAGGGGGCTATTCACCCCTCCACTTT.

The chain is built from TRBV6-6 and TRBJ1-1; D is ambiguous. Trimming removed 6 bases at V and 0 bases at J, with 11 bases between. Germline V CDR1 and CDR2: MNHNY, SVGAGI (reference sequence). The CDR3 runs 14 residues. The CDR3 region has the DNA TGTGCCAGCAGGTTCGAGGGATTGAACACTGAAGCTTTCTTT. Encoded protein: CASRFEGLNTEAFF.

This clone was detected a few times. The V call is TRBV4-3, the J call TRBJ1-6, with 8 nucleotides matching TRBD1. CDR3 length equals 15 residues. J lost 10 bases, V lost 2 bases, and 7 bases had no gene match. CDR1 is LGHNA, CDR2 YSLEER, per germline. CDR3 bases: TGCGCCAGCAGCCAACCGGGACAGGCGGAATCACCCCTCCACTTT. This sequence encodes CASSQPGQAESPLHF.